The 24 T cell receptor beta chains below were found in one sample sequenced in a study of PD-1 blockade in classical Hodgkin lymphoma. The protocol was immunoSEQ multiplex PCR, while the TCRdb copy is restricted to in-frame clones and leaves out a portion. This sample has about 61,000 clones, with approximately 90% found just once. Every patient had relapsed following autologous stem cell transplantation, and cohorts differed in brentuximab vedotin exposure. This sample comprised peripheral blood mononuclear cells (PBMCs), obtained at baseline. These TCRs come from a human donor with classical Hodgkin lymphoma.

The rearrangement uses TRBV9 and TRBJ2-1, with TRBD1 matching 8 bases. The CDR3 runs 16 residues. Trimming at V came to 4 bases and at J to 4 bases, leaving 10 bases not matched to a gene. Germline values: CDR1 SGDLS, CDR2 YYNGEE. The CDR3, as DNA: TGTGCCAGCAGCCCATCTAAGACAGGGGCTTACAATGAGCAGTTCTTC. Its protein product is CASSPSKTGAYNEQFF.

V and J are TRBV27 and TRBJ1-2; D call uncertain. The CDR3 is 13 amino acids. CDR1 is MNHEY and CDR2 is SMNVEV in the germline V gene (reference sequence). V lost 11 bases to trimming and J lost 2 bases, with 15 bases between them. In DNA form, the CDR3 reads TGTGCCGCCTCCGATGGAGCAAACTATGGCTACACCTTC. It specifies CAASDGANYGYTF.

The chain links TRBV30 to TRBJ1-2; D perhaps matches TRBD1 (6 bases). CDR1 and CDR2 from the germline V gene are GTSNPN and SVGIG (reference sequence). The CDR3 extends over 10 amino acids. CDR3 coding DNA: TGTGCTTACAGGGAGGGTGGCTACACCTTC. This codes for CAYREGGYTF.

Here the CDR3 reads CASSPGNTGELFF. The CDR3 DNA reads TGTGCCAGCTCACCAGGCAACACCGGGGAGCTGTTTTTT. The gene calls are TRBV18 and TRBJ2-2; no clear D gene. Trimming removed 2 bases at V and 2 bases at J, with 3 bases between. This CDR3 is 13 amino acids long. CDR1 and CDR2 from the germline V gene are KGHSH and LQKENI.

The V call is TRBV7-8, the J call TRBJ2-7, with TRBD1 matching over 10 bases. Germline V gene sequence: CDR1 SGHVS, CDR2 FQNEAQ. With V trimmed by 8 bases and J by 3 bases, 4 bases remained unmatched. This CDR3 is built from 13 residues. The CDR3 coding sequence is TGTGCCAGCCGGGGGACAGGGGTCTACGAGCAGTACTTC. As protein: CASRGTGVYEQYF.

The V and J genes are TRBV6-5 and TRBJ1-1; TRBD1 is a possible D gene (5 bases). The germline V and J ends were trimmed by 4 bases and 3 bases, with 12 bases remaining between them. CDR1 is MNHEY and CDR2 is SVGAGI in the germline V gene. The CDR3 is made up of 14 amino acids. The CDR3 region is CASSSWAGDTEAFF. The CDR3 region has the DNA TGTGCCAGCAGTTCCTGGGCGGGGGACACTGAAGCTTTCTTT.

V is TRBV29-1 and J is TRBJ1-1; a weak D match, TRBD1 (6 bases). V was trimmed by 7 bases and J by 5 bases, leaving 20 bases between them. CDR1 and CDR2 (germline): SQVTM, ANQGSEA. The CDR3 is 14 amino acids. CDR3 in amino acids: CSAGGAGAQTEAFF. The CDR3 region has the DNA TGCAGCGCCGGGGGGGCAGGGGCCCAAACTGAAGCTTTCTTT. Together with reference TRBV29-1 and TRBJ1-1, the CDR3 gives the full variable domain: SAVISQKPSRDICQRGTSLTIQCQVDSQVTMMFWYRQQPGQSLTLIATANQGSEATYESGFVIDKFPISRPNLTFSTLTVSNMSPEDSSIYLCSAGGAGAQTEAFFGQGTRLTVV.

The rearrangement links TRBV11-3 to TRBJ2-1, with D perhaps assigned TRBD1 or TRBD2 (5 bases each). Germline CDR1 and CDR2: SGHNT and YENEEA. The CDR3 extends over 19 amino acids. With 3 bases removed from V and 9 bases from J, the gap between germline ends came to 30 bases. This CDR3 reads CASSFNGWSRQGSGGEQFF. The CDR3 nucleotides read TGTGCCAGCAGCTTTAATGGTTGGTCGCGTCAGGGAAGCGGAGGTGAGCAGTTCTTC.

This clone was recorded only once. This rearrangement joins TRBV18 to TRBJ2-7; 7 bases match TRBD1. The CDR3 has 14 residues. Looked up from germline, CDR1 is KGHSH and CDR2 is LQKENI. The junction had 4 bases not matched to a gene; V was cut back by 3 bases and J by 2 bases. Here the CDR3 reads CASSPEQGPYEQYF. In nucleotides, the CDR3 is TGTGCCAGCTCACCGGAACAGGGGCCCTACGAGCAGTACTTC.

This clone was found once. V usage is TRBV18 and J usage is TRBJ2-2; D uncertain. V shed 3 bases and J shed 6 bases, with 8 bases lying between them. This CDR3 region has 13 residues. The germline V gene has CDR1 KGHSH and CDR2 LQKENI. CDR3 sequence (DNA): TGTGCCAGCTCACCGGAAGTGTCCGGGGAGCTGTTTTTT. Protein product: CASSPEVSGELFF.

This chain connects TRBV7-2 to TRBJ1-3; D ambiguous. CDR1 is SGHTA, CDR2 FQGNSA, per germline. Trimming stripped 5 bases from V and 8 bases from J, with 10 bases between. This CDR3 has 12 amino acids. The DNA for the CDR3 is TGTGCCAGCAGCGCCCACAGTTACACCATATATTTT. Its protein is CASSAHSYTIYF.

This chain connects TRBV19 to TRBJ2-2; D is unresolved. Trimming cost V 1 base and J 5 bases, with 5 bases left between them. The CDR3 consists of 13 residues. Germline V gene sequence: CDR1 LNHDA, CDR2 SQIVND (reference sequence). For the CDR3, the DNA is TGTGCCAGTAGTATAGCGACAACCGGGGAGCTGTTTTTT. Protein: CASSIATTGELFF.

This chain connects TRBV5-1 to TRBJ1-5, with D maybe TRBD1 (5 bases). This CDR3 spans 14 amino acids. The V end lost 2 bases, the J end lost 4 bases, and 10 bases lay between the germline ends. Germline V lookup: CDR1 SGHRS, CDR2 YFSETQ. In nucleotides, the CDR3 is TGCGCCAGCAGCTTTGGGACCGAGAATCAGCCCCAGCATTTT. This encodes CASSFGTENQPQHF.

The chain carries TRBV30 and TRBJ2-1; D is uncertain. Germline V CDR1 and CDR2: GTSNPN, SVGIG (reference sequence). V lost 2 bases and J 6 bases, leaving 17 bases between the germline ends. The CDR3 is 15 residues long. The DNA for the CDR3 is TGTGCCTGGAGTCCCCTAATGGGCTCACGCAATGAGCAGTTCTTC. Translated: CAWSPLMGSRNEQFF.

CDR3 coding DNA: TGTGCCAGCTCACCCTCCATCTATGGCTACACCTTC. Amino acids: CASSPSIYGYTF. The chain links TRBV18 to TRBJ1-2; no clear D gene. The CDR3 totals 12 residues. Germline assignment: CDR1 KGHSH and CDR2 LQKENI. V was pared by 3 bases and J by 4 bases, with 6 bases between.

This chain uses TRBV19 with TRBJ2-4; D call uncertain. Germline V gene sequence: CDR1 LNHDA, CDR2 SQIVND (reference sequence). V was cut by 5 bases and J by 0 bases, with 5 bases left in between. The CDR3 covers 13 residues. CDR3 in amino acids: CASSSVAKNIQYF. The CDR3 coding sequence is TGTGCCAGTAGTTCTGTAGCCAAAAACATTCAGTACTTC.

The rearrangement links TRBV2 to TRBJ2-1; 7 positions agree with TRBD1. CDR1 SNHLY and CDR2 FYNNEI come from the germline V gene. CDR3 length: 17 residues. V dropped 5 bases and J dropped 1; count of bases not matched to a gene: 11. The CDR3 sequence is CASSRRGLVFSYNEQFF. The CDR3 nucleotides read TGTGCCAGCAGTCGTAGGGGGCTAGTCTTTTCCTACAATGAGCAGTTCTTC. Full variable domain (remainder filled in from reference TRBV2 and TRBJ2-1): EPEVTQTPSHQVTQMGQEVILRCVPISNHLYFYWYRQILGQKVEFLVSFYNNEISEKSEIFDDQFSVERPDGSNFTLKIRSTKLEDSAMYFCASSRRGLVFSYNEQFFGPGTRLTVL.

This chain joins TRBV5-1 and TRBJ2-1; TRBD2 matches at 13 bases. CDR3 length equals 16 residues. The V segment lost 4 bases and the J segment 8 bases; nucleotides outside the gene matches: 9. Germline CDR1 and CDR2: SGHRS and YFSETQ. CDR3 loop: CASSLSPGLAGHEQFF. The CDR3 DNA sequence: TGCGCCAGCAGCCTATCCCCGGGACTAGCGGGGCATGAGCAGTTCTTC.

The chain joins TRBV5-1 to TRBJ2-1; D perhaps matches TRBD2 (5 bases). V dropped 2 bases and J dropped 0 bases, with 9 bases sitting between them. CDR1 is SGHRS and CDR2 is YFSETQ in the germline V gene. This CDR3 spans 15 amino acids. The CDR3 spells CASSFGESSYNEQFF. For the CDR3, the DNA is TGCGCCAGCAGCTTTGGGGAGAGCTCCTACAATGAGCAGTTCTTC.

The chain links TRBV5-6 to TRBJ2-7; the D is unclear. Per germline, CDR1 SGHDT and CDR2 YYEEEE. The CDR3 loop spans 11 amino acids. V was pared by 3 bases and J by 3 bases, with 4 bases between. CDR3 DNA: TGTGCCAGCAGCTGGGGCTACGAGCAGTACTTC. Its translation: CASSWGYEQYF.

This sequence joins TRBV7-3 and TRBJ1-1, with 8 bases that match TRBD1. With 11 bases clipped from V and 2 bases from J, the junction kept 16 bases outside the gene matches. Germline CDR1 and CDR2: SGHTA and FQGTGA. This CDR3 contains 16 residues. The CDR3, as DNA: TGTGCCGGAAGGCCGGTAGAGGGACAGGTAAACACTGAAGCTTTCTTT. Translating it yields CAGRPVEGQVNTEAFF.

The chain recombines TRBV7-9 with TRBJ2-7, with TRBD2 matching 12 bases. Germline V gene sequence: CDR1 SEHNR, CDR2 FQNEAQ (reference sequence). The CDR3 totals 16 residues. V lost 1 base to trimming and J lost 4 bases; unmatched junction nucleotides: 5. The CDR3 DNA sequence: TGTGCCAGCAGCTTAGGGACTAGCGGGGTTTCGTACGAGCAGTACTTC. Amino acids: CASSLGTSGVSYEQYF.

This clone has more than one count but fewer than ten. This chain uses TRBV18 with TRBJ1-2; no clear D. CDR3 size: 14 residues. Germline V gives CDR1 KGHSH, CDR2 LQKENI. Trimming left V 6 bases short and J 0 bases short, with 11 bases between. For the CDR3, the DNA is TGTGCCAGCTCGCCTACCGGGACTAACTATGGCTACACCTTC. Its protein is CASSPTGTNYGYTF.

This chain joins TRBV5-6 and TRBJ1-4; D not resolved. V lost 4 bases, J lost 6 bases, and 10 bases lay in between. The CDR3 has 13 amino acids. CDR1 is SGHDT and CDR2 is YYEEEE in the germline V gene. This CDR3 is CASSPLGYEKLFF. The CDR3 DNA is TGTGCCAGCAGCCCTCTCGGTTATGAAAAACTGTTTTTT.